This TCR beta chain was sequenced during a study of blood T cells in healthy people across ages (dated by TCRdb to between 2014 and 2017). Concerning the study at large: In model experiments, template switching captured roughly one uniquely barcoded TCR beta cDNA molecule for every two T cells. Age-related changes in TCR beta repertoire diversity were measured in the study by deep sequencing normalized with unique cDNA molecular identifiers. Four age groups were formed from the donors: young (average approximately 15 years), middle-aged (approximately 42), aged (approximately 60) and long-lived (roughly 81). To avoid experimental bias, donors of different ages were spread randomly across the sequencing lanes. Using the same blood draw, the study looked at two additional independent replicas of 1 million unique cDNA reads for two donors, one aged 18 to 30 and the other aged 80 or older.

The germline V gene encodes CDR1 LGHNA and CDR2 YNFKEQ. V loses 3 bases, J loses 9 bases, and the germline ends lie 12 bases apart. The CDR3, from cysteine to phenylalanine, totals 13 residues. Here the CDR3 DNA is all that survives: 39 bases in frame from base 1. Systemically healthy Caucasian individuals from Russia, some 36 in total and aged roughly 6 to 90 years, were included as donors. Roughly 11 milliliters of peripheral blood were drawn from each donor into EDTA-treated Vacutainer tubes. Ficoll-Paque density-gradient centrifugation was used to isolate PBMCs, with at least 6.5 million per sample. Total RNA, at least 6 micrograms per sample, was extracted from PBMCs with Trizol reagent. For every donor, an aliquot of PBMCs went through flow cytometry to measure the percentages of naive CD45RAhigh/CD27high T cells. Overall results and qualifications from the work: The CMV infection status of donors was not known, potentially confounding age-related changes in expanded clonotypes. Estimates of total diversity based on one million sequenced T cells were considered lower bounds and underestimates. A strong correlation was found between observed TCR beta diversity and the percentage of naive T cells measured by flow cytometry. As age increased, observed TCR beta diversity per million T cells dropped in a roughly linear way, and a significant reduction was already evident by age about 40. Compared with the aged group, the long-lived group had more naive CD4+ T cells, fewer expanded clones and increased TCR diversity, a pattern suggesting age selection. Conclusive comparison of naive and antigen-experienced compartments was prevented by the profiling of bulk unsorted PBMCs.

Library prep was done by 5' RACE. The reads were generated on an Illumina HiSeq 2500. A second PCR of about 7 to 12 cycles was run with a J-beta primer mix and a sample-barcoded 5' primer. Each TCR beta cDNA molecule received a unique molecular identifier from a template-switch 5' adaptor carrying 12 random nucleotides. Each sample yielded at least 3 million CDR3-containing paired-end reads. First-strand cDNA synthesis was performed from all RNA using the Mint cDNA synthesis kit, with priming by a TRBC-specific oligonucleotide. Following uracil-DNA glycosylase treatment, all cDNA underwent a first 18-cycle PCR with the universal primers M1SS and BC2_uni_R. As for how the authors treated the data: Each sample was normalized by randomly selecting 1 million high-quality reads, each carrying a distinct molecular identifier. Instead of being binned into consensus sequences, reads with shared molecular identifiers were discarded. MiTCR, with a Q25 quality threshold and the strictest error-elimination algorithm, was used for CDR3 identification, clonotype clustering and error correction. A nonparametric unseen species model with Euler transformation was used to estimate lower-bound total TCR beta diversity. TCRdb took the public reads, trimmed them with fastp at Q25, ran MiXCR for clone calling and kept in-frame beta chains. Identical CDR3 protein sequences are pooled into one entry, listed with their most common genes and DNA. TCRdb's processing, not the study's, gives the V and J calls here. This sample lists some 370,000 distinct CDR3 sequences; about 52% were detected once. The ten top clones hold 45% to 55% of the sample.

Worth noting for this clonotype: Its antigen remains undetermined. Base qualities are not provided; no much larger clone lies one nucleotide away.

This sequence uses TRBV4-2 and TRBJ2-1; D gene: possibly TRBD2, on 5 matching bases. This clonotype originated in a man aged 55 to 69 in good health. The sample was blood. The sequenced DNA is TGTGCCAGCAGCCAGCGGGTTAGTCCTGAGCAGTTCTTC. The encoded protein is CASSQRVSPEQFF.